A selection of T cell receptor beta chains follows, all from one sample in a study of OX40 agonist ivuxolimab in advanced cancers. Some clones are missing from TCRdb's copy, which holds only in-frame ones; the method was immunoSEQ multiplex PCR. Of about 55,000 clones listed, about 82% were seen once; the top ten hold around 4%. Sequencing used CD4+ or CD8+ T cells sorted from blood, obtained in a trial of the OX40 agonist ivuxolimab. All receptors come from an adult with an advanced solid tumor such as melanoma, head and neck, liver or kidney cancer. CDR3s include the opening cysteine and the closing phenylalanine or tryptophan. The D gene is left open where the match is weak. For some rows the clone size is stated as once, few or many, or as a class when expanded; others skip it.

V	length	D	size	J	DNA	CDR3
TRBV19	17	TRBD2	few	TRBJ2-2	TGTGCCAGTAGTATCAATGGCGCGGGGGGGCCTTCAGGGGAGCTGTTTTTT	CASSINGAGGPSGELFF
TRBV28	15	NA	NA	TRBJ2-1	TGTGCCAGCACCCCAGGAGGGGGGGCGTATAATGAGCAGTTCTTC	CASTPGGGAYNEQFF
TRBV28	13	TRBD2	NA	TRBJ2-1	TGTGCCAGCAGTTTATTTAGCGGGGGGGTTGGGTTCTTC	CASSLFSGGVGFF
TRBV9	15	NA	NA	TRBJ2-2	TGTGCCAGCAGCACCCAACTGGCGAACACCGGGGAGCTGTTTTTT	CASSTQLANTGELFF
TRBV6-4	17	TRBD2	NA	TRBJ2-7	TGTGCCAGCAGTTCCCTATCCTCACTAGCGGGGGCCTACGAGCAGTACTTC	CASSSLSSLAGAYEQYF
TRBV5-1	15	NA	NA	TRBJ1-1	TGCGCCAGCAGCTTGGGGGCCGGGCCAAACACTGAAGCTTTCTTT	CASSLGAGPNTEAFF
TRBV30	15	NA	few	TRBJ1-6	TGTGCCTGGAGCCCCACAGGGACGGTAAATTCACCCCTCCACTTT	CAWSPTGTVNSPLHF
TRBV28	13	NA	NA	TRBJ2-3	TGTGCCAGCAAGAGACAGATAGCTAATACGCAGTATTTT	CASKRQIANTQYF
TRBV29-1	16	TRBD1	NA	TRBJ1-1	TGCAGCATTGGACAGGTCCCTTATGAAGAAACTCTTAAAGCTTTCTTT	CSIGQVPYEETLKAFF
TRBV6-5	13	NA	NA	TRBJ1-2	TGTGCCAGCACCGGAGCCAGCCGCTATGGCTACACCTTC	CASTGASRYGYTF
TRBV2	16	TRBD1	NA	TRBJ1-4	TGTGCCAGCAGAAAAGGACAGGGAACAACTAATGAAAAACTGTTTTTT	CASRKGQGTTNEKLFF
TRBV30	14	NA	NA	TRBJ2-5	TGTGCCTGGAGTCCAGGGGTGTCCCAAGAGACCCAGTACTTC	CAWSPGVSQETQYF
TRBV30	15	TRBD2	few	TRBJ2-3	TGTGCCTGGAGGCCTTCGGCGGGGGGCACAGATACGCAGTATTTT	CAWRPSAGGTDTQYF
TRBV10-2	14	TRBD1	few	TRBJ2-7	TGCGCCAGCAGAAGAGGACAGGGGGCAGGCGAGCAGTACTTC	CASRRGQGAGEQYF
TRBV5-4	13	TRBD2	NA	TRBJ2-3	TGTGCCAGCAGTCGTAGCGGGGGGAGTACGCAGTATTTT	CASSRSGGSTQYF
TRBV9	15	NA	NA	TRBJ1-3	TGTGCCAGCAGCGTAGATCACGGGTCTGGAAACACCATATATTTT	CASSVDHGSGNTIYF
TRBV4-2	16	TRBD1	NA	TRBJ2-7	TGTGCCAGCAGCCGCGAACCGGGACAGGGGGCTGGTAGGCAGTACTTC	CASSREPGQGAGRQYF
TRBV5-1	15	NA	NA	TRBJ1-5	TGCGCCAGCAGCTTGGGAGGGGCGGGCAATCAGCCCCAGCATTTT	CASSLGGAGNQPQHF
TRBV11-3	14	NA	NA	TRBJ1-1	TGTGCCAGCAGGGGTACAGGCGAGGCCGCTGAAGCTTTCTTT	CASRGTGEAAEAFF
TRBV7-6	12	NA	few	TRBJ1-2	TGTGCCACCGGGGGAGGGGCGTGGGGCTACACCTTC	CATGGGAWGYTF
TRBV6-1	15	TRBD2	NA	TRBJ2-2	TGTGCCAGCAGGTGGGGAGGGAGAGGGTCCGGGGAGCTGTTTTTT	CASRWGGRGSGELFF
TRBV5-4	14	NA	NA	TRBJ1-2	TGTGCCAGCAGCTTGGTAGGTTCGAACTATGGCTACACCTTC	CASSLVGSNYGYTF
TRBV7-9	16	NA	NA	TRBJ1-3	TGTGCCAGCAGCTCGTCAGGGTCCCAGCGTTTTGACACCATATATTTT	CASSSSGSQRFDTIYF
TRBV9	12	NA	once	TRBJ1-5	TGTGCCCGACCCGGACAGCCACAGCCCCAGCATTTT	CARPGQPQPQHF
TRBV11-3	14	NA	NA	TRBJ1-1	TGTGCCAGCAGCCCGGGACCGAGTGACACTGAAGCTTTCTTT	CASSPGPSDTEAFF
TRBV7-2	13	TRBD1	NA	TRBJ2-7	TGTGCCAGCAGCTTCGACAGGGGCTACGAGCAGTACTTC	CASSFDRGYEQYF
TRBV4-1	18	NA	NA	TRBJ1-4	TGCGCCAGCAGCCAAGATCCCCCACGACAGGCCCAAAATGAAAAACTGTTTTTT	CASSQDPPRQAQNEKLFF
TRBV7-9	18	NA	NA	TRBJ1-2	TGTGCCAGCAGCCCCAAGCAGACAGGAACTTCACTTAACTATGGCTACACCTTC	CASSPKQTGTSLNYGYTF
TRBV10-3	15	NA	NA	TRBJ2-2	TGTGCCGTAGCCTACGGGATGGGGGAGCTCGGGGAGCTGTTTTTT	CAVAYGMGELGELFF
TRBV11-2	16	TRBD2	few	TRBJ2-3	TGTGCCAGCAGCTTAGATCCAGCGGGGGGGACAGATACGCAGTATTTT	CASSLDPAGGTDTQYF
TRBV28	14	TRBD2	NA	TRBJ2-2	TGTGCCAGCAGTAGCGGGGGGAACACCGGGGAGCTGTTTTTT	CASSSGGNTGELFF
TRBV2	14	NA	NA	TRBJ2-7	TGTGCCAGCAGTGATTGGACCAGCTCCTACGAGCAGTACTTC	CASSDWTSSYEQYF
TRBV9	17	NA	once	TRBJ2-1	TGTGCCAGCAGCGTGGGGGTGGCTGGGGGGCTCTACCATGAGCAGTTCTTC	CASSVGVAGGLYHEQFF
TRBV25-1	14	NA	NA	TRBJ2-7	TGTGCCAGCAGTGAATATCAGGTCTCCTACGAGCAGTACTTC	CASSEYQVSYEQYF
TRBV5-4	14	NA	NA	TRBJ1-4	TGTGCCAGCAGAGGAGGACGGAATAATGAAAAACTGTTTTTT	CASRGGRNNEKLFF
TRBV11-3	18	TRBD2	NA	TRBJ2-3	TGTGCCAGCAGCGGGAGAACCGGGACTAGCGCATCCACAGATACGCAGTATTTT	CASSGRTGTSASTDTQYF
TRBV7-6	16	NA	NA	TRBJ2-2	TGTGCCAGCAGCTTAGCGAGTTCCGCGAACACCGGGGAGCTGTTTTTT	CASSLASSANTGELFF
TRBV11-3	14	NA	NA	TRBJ2-7	TGTGCCAGCAGCATCTCAGGGGGGAACTACGAGCAGTACTTC	CASSISGGNYEQYF
TRBV5-1	15	NA	NA	TRBJ1-1	TGCGCCAGCAGCTTAAGGGGGGGGCCCGACACTGAAGCTTTCTTT	CASSLRGGPDTEAFF
TRBV5-1	15	NA	NA	TRBJ1-2	TGCGCCAGCAGCTTGGAAGGGACCCGAAACTATGGCTACACCTTC	CASSLEGTRNYGYTF